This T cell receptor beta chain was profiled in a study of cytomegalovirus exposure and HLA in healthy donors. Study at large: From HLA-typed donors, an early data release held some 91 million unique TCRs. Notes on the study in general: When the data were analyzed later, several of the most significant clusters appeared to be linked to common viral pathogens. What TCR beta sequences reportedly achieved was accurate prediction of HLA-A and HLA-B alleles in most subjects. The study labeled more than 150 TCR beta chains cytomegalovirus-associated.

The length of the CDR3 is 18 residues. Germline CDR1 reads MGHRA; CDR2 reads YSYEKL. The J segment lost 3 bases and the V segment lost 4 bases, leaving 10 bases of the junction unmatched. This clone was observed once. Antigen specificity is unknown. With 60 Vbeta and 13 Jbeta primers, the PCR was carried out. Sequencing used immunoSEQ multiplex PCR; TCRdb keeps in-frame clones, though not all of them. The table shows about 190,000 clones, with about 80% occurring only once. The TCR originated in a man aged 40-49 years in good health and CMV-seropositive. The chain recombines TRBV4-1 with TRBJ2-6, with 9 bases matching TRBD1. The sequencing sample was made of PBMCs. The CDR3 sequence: CASSPGGQGPRGANVLTF. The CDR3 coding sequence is TGCGCCAGCAGCCCCGGAGGACAGGGGCCGCGTGGGGCCAACGTCCTGACTTTC.